Each of the 29 T cell receptor beta chains below was sequenced from the same sample in a study of human T cells and chemical hapten exposure. The template was total RNA from unfractionated whole blood. TCRdb fed the 5' RACE reads into MiXCR, producing one record per CDR3 protein. There are 70,000 to 85,000 distinct CDR3 sequences in the sample; roughly 15% occur only once, and about 6.5% lies in the top ten. These receptors were taken from a female donor in good health.

CDR3 loop: CATQRALQETQYF. Written as DNA, the CDR3 is TGTGCCACCCAACGGGCATTGCAAGAGACCCAGTACTTC. The chain links TRBV2 to TRBJ2-5, with D unclear. CDR1 is SNHLY and CDR2 is FYNNEI in the germline V gene. Trimming shortened V by 10 bases and J by 2 bases, and 14 bases separated the two germline ends. The CDR3 has 13 residues.

This clonotype was seen just once. CDR3 amino acids: CASSYRSNEKLFF. CDR3 in DNA: TGTGCCAGCAGTTACAGGAGTAATGAAAAACTGTTTTTT. The chain uses TRBV6-6 and TRBJ1-4, with no clear D. Trimming stripped 2 bases from V and 4 bases from J, with 5 bases between. This CDR3 contains 13 residues. Germline values: CDR1 MNHNY, CDR2 SVGAGI (reference sequence).

CDR3 DNA: TGTGCCAGCGGGGTGGAGGACGGCGCAACCTACGAGCAGTACTTC. Amino acid sequence: CASGVEDGATYEQYF. The rearrangement joins TRBV6-1 to TRBJ2-7; D possibly corresponds to TRBD2 (5 bases). The CDR3 loop spans 15 amino acids. Germline lookup yields CDR1 MNHNS and CDR2 SASEGT. V dropped 8 bases and J dropped 2 bases, with 19 bases sitting between them.

The J gene is TRBJ1-2, the V gene TRBV20-1; weak D call: TRBD1 (5 bases). Germline-derived CDR1 and CDR2 are DFQATT and SNEGSKA (reference sequence). The CDR3 length is 13 residues. The CDR3 region is CSLYSGGVYGYTF. The CDR3 DNA is TGCAGCTTATATTCGGGGGGTGTCTATGGCTACACCTTC.

The CDR3 spells CASSLEGVGYTF. The CDR3 DNA reads as TGTGCCAGCAGCTTAGAGGGGGTAGGCTACACCTTC. The chain links TRBV7-2 to TRBJ1-2; possible D gene TRBD1, 6 bases. This CDR3 region has 12 residues. V lost 1 base, J lost 8 bases, and 8 bases lay in between. CDR1 is SGHTA and CDR2 is FQGNSA in the germline V gene.

V usage is TRBV29-1 and J usage is TRBJ2-6, with 11 nucleotides matching TRBD1. The CDR3 runs 18 residues. The germline V gene encodes CDR1 SQVTM and CDR2 ANQGSEA. After removal of 4 bases from V and 0 bases from J, the junction contained 8 bases not matched to a gene. Written as DNA, the CDR3 is TGCAGCGTTGGGGGTTGGACAGGGGGCGGCTCTGGGGCCAACGTCCTGACTTTC. It yields the protein CSVGGWTGGGSGANVLTF.

V is TRBV19 and J is TRBJ1-4; D not resolved. The V and J ends lost 3 bases and 6 bases respectively, with 11 bases between them. The CDR3 has 14 amino acids. The V gene's germline CDR1 is LNHDA and CDR2 SQIVND (reference sequence). The CDR3 coding sequence is TGTGCCAGTAGTATCTACGTAAGGGATGAAAAACTGTTTTTT. Its protein is CASSIYVRDEKLFF.

This clonotype was observed a handful of times. This rearrangement joins TRBV12-3 or TRBV12-4 to TRBJ1-3; weak D call: TRBD1 (5 bases). This CDR3 spans 15 amino acids. Trimming removed 6 bases at V and 0 bases at J, with 12 bases between. CDR3 DNA sequence: TGTGCCAGCAGCACCAGGGTTAGCTCTGGAAACACCATATATTTT. Its translation: CASSTRVSSGNTIYF.

V and J are TRBV10-3 and TRBJ2-4, with unresolved D. In germline, CDR1 is ENHRY, CDR2 SYGVKD. The CDR3 has 15 amino acids. The V end lost 2 bases, the J end lost 0 bases, and 8 bases lay between the germline ends. The DNA for the CDR3 is TGTGCCATCAGTGAGACGGTACTAGCCAAAAACATTCAGTACTTC. Translating gives CAISETVLAKNIQYF.

This clonotype has only a few counts. J is TRBJ2-6 and V is TRBV7-9; D could derive from TRBD1 or TRBD2 (5 bases each). Trimming took 2 bases from V and 0 from J, leaving 23 bases between them. The germline CDR1 and CDR2 sequences are SEHNR and FQNEAQ (reference sequence). This CDR3 has 21 amino acids. CDR3 amino acids: CASSLTFGDRVLHSGANVLTF. The CDR3 region has the DNA TGTGCCAGCAGCTTAACTTTCGGGGACCGAGTACTCCACTCTGGGGCCAACGTCCTGACTTTC.

This clonotype has only a few counts. The chain is built from TRBV7-8 and TRBJ2-5; D may be TRBD2 (6 bases). Trimming took off 5 bases at V and 2 bases at J, with 15 bases between the two ends. In germline, CDR1 is SGHVS, CDR2 FQNEAQ. CDR3 length: 15 residues. The CDR3 DNA reads TGTGCCAGCAGCCCAGACGGGACTTCACAAGAGACCCAGTACTTC. It codes for CASSPDGTSQETQYF. The variable domain in full, with the rest retrieved from reference TRBV7-8 and TRBJ2-5, is GAGVSQSPRYKVAKRGQDVALRCDPISGHVSLFWYQQALGQGPEFLTYFQNEAQLDKSGLPSDRFFAERPEGSVSTLKIQRTQQEDSAVYLCASSPDGTSQETQYFGPGTRLLVL.

This clonotype was counted between two and nine times. The V gene is TRBV5-4, the J gene TRBJ1-1, with 8 bases identical to TRBD1. V was pared by 6 bases and J by 5 bases, with 12 bases of the junction left unmatched. The germline gives CDR1 SGHNT, CDR2 YYREEE (reference sequence). CDR3 size: 15 residues. CDR3 loop: CASTVKTGVWTEAFF. In DNA form, the CDR3 reads TGTGCCAGCACGGTTAAGACAGGGGTGTGGACTGAAGCTTTCTTT.

Only a few counts were recorded for this clonotype. The rearrangement joins TRBV12-3 or TRBV12-4 to TRBJ1-4; tentatively, D is TRBD1 (5 bases). The CDR3 is 14 amino acids. Trimming left V 6 bases short and J 8 bases short, with 16 bases between. CDR3 protein: CASSFSGTAEKLFF. The CDR3 coding sequence is TGTGCCAGCAGCTTCTCCGGGACGGCAGAAAAACTGTTTTTT.

This chain joins TRBV5-5 and TRBJ2-3; D might be TRBD1 or TRBD2, each matching 6 bases. The V end lost 6 bases, the J end lost 2 bases, and 16 bases lay between the germline ends. CDR1 and CDR2 (germline): SGHKS, YYEKEE (reference sequence). The CDR3 is 15 residues long. The CDR3 loop reads CASTHTPGATDTQYF. CDR3 in DNA: TGTGCCAGCACCCACACCCCGGGGGCCACAGATACGCAGTATTTT. Based on the CDR3 plus reference TRBV5-5 and TRBJ2-3, the full variable domain is DAGVTQSPTHLIKTRGQQVTLRCSPISGHKSVSWYQQVLGQGPQFIFQYYEKEERGRGNFPDRFSARQFPNYSSELNVNALLLGDSALYLCASTHTPGATDTQYFGPGTRLTVL.

This clonotype has a count of ten or more. The DNA for the CDR3 is TGTGCCAGCAGCTTACCCCGGGGGGCAAAACTTTACAATGAGCAGTTCTTC. Translated: CASSLPRGAKLYNEQFF. The chain uses TRBV13 and TRBJ2-1; a weak D match, TRBD2 (7 bases). The germline CDR1 and CDR2 sequences are PRHDT and FYEKMQ (reference sequence). Trimming stripped 2 bases from V and 4 bases from J, with 18 bases between. The CDR3 has 17 amino acids.

This chain uses TRBV7-6 with TRBJ1-2; TRBD1 might be the D (5 bases). V lost 4 bases and J 8 bases, leaving 17 bases between the germline ends. The CDR3 totals 14 residues. In germline, CDR1 is SGHVS, CDR2 FNYEAQ. Here the CDR3 reads CASSWGPSLGGYTF. DNA of the CDR3: TGTGCCAGCAGCTGGGGACCTAGTCTAGGAGGCTACACCTTC. Filled out from reference TRBV7-6 and TRBJ1-2, the complete variable domain reads GAGVSQSPRYKVTKRGQDVALRCDPISGHVSLYWYRQALGQGPEFLTYFNYEAQQDKSGLPNDRFSAERPEGSISTLTIQRTEQRDSAMYRCASSWGPSLGGYTFGSGTRLTVV.

The chain joins TRBV28 to TRBJ2-7, with TRBD2 matching 15 bases. V lost 6 bases, J lost 5 bases, and 8 bases stayed unmatched. Looked up from germline, CDR1 is MDHEN and CDR2 is SYDVKM. CDR3 length: 16 amino acids. CDR3 nucleotides: TGTGCCAGCAGCTGGACTAGCGGGAGGGGGGTAGACGAGCAGTACTTC. Its protein product is CASSWTSGRGVDEQYF.

This chain connects TRBV20-1 to TRBJ2-3; 16 bases map to TRBD2. The CDR3 length is 17 residues. Germline V gene sequence: CDR1 DFQATT, CDR2 SNEGSKA (reference sequence). V trimming: 3 bases; J trimming: 6 bases; junction bases outside the gene matches: 9. DNA for the CDR3: TGCAGTGCTAGTCCCCCGGGACTAGCGGGAGGGATGGATACGCAGTATTTT. Residues: CSASPPGLAGGMDTQYF.

This clonotype has only a few counts. The V and J genes are TRBV11-2 and TRBJ1-3; D remains unclear. Per germline, CDR1 SGHAT and CDR2 FQNNGV. CDR3 length: 14 residues. Trimming removed 4 bases at V and 0 bases at J, with 7 bases between. In DNA, the CDR3 is TGTGCCAGCAGCTCGTTGGGCTCTGGAAACACCATATATTTT. It translates to CASSSLGSGNTIYF.

This clonotype was observed a handful of times. This sequence joins TRBV5-1 and TRBJ2-5, with D perhaps TRBD2 (6 bases). Trimming took 1 base from V and 2 from J, leaving 12 bases between them. The CDR3 length is 15 residues. CDR1 is SGHRS and CDR2 is YFSETQ in the germline V gene. CDR3 nucleotide sequence: TGCGCCAGCAGCTTGTTATCCAGCGGGCAAGAGACCCAGTACTTC. Its translation is CASSLLSSGQETQYF.

This clonotype has ten or more counts. The rearrangement links TRBV18 to TRBJ2-7; TRBD2 matches at 9 bases. The V and J ends lost 0 bases and 7 bases, in that order; junction bases with no gene match: 13. This CDR3 has 17 residues. CDR1 and CDR2 (germline): KGHSH, LQKENI. CDR3 nucleotide sequence: TGTGCCAGCTCACCACCGCCCGCTCGCGGGAGGGCAGGAGAGCAGTACTTC. Translated: CASSPPPARGRAGEQYF. The full variable domain, its missing parts supplied by reference TRBV18 and TRBJ2-7, is NAGVMQNPRHLVRRRGQEARLRCSPMKGHSHVYWYRQLPEEGLKFMVYLQKENIIDESGMPKERFSAEFPKEGPSILRIQQVVRGDSAAYFCASSPPPARGRAGEQYFGPGTRLTVT.

This clonotype was counted a few times. The genes are TRBV7-9 and TRBJ2-7; 8 positions agree with TRBD2. The junction had 5 bases not matched to a gene; V was cut back by 4 bases and J by 3 bases. The germline CDR1 and CDR2 sequences are SEHNR and FQNEAQ (reference sequence). CDR3 length: 14 residues. The chain's CDR3 is CASSSSSGRYEQYF. The CDR3 DNA is TGTGCCAGCAGCTCCTCTAGCGGGCGCTACGAGCAGTACTTC. Drawing the rest from reference TRBV7-9 and TRBJ2-7, the complete variable domain is DTGVSQNPRHKITKRGQNVTFRCDPISEHNRLYWYRQTLGQGPEFLTYFQNEAQLEKSRLLSDRFSAERPKGSFSTLEIQRTEQGDSAMYLCASSSSSGRYEQYFGPGTRLTVT.

The chain uses TRBV5-1 and TRBJ2-3, with D unclear. There are 14 residues in the CDR3. Germline V lookup: CDR1 SGHRS, CDR2 YFSETQ. Trimming removed 6 bases at V and 2 bases at J, with 13 bases between. Here the CDR3 DNA reads TGCGCCAGCACCCCCGGGCAGGCCACAGATACGCAGTATTTT. Amino acid sequence: CASTPGQATDTQYF. Full variable domain (outside the CDR3, taken from reference TRBV5-1 and TRBJ2-3): KAGVTQTPRYLIKTRGQQVTLSCSPISGHRSVSWYQQTPGQGLQFLFEYFSETQRNKGNFPGRFSGRQFSNSRSEMNVSTLELGDSALYLCASTPGQATDTQYFGPGTRLTVL.

Concerning this clonotype itself: This clone may be a read error of a much larger clone one base away. The chain employs TRBV11-2 and TRBJ2-3; D is unclear. The CDR3 contains 13 residues. Looked up from germline, CDR1 is SGHAT and CDR2 is FQNNGV. In DNA form, the CDR3 reads TGTGCCAGCAGCTTAGCGCCTCTAGATACGCAGTGTTTT. This codes for CASSLAPLDTQCF.

DNA of the CDR3: TGCAGCGTTCTGGGACAGATGAACACTGAAGCTTTCTTT. It yields the protein CSVLGQMNTEAFF. This chain uses TRBV29-1 with TRBJ1-1; 7 nucleotides line up with TRBD1. Trimming removed 5 bases from V and 0 bases from J; junction bases left unmatched: 3. There are 13 residues in the CDR3. Germline V CDR1 and CDR2: SQVTM, ANQGSEA.

This clonotype was seen a handful of times. The junction differs from germline at one of its ends, possibly a read error. This chain joins TRBV2 and TRBJ2-1; D ambiguous. Germline V gene lookup returns CDR1 SNHLY and CDR2 FYNNEI. The CDR3 totals 13 residues. The CDR3 DNA sequence: TGTGCCAGCAGTGGCGGAGCGTACACTGAGCAGTTCTTC. It codes for CASSGGAYTEQFF.

This clonotype has more than one count but fewer than ten. V is TRBV23-1 and J is TRBJ2-3; no clear D. TRBV23-1 carries the ORF label, with uncertain function. This CDR3 is built from 11 residues. V was clipped by 9 bases and J by 5 bases, with 9 bases between them. CDR3 in DNA: TGCGCCAGACGACAAATAGATACGCAGTATTTT. This codes for CARRQIDTQYF.

This clonotype was recorded many times. The chain couples TRBV7-2 to TRBJ2-2; D gene unclear. V lost 2 bases to trimming and J lost 4 bases, with 8 bases between them. Germline values: CDR1 SGHTA, CDR2 FQGNSA. The CDR3 is made up of 14 amino acids. The CDR3 coding sequence is TGTGCCAGCAGCTTATATTCAATCACCGGGGAGCTGTTTTTT. Protein sequence: CASSLYSITGELFF. Full variable domain (rest looked up from reference TRBV7-2 and TRBJ2-2): GAGVSQSPSNKVTEKGKDVELRCDPISGHTALYWYRQSLGQGLEFLIYFQGNSAPDKSGLPSDRFSAERTGGSVSTLTIQRTQQEDSAVYLCASSLYSITGELFFGEGSRLTVL.

The count of this clonotype is one. V is TRBV29-1 and J is TRBJ2-5; D is perhaps TRBD1 (7 bases). CDR1 and CDR2 (germline): SQVTM, ANQGSEA. V was pared by 6 bases and J by 4 bases, with 9 bases between. The CDR3 has 11 residues. Written as DNA, the CDR3 is TGCAGCGTCCAGGGGGGAGAGACCCAGTACTTC. Encoded protein: CSVQGGETQYF.